One sample yielded the 8 T cell receptor beta chains listed below, sequenced in a study of brain T cells in children with intractable seizures. TCRdb's table, derived via immunoSEQ multiplex PCR, lists solely in-frame clones and lacks some. The sample lists just under 65,000 clones; about 96% were seen once. The sample consisted of peripheral blood, taken at surgery. The receptor set was obtained from a boy less than two years old with focal cortical dysplasia and intractable seizures.

This clone was picked up one time. The rearrangement links TRBV6-5 to TRBJ2-7, with 8 bases aligning to TRBD1. V was clipped by 6 bases and J by 6 bases; unmatched bases: 4. The CDR3 contains 12 residues. Germline-derived CDR1 and CDR2 are MNHEY and SVGAGI. Written as DNA, the CDR3 is TGTGCCAGCAGCAGGACAGGGATCGAGCAGTACTTC. This gives the protein CASSRTGIEQYF.

The V call is TRBV19, the J call TRBJ2-7, with 10 bases lining up with TRBD1. The CDR3 totals 18 residues. The ends lost 3 bases at V and 2 bases at J; junction bases unmatched: 13. Germline loops: CDR1 LNHDA, CDR2 SQIVND (reference sequence). CDR3 loop: CASSIRPSGTGVPYEQYF. CDR3 nucleotides: TGTGCCAGTAGTATTAGACCTTCTGGGACAGGGGTACCCTACGAGCAGTACTTC.

This rearrangement joins TRBV18 to TRBJ1-1; 7 bases map to TRBD1. Trimming cost V 3 bases and J 4 bases; bases outside gene matches: 5. The CDR3 runs 14 residues. Germline CDR1 is KGHSH and CDR2 is LQKENI. The CDR3 sequence is CASSPRTGGTEAFF. The CDR3 DNA follows: TGTGCCAGCTCACCGCGGACAGGAGGCACTGAAGCTTTCTTT.

This clone is a singleton in its sample. Other DNA sequences in the same sample also yield this CDR3. The V and J genes are TRBV6-2 or TRBV6-3 and TRBJ2-5, with D unclear. The CDR3 runs 11 residues. Looked up from germline, CDR1 is MNHEY and CDR2 is SVGEGT. V gave up 2 bases and J gave up 5 bases, with 3 bases separating them. The CDR3 region has the DNA TGTGCCAGCAGTTACCTGGAGACCCAGTACTTC. This sequence encodes CASSYLETQYF.

The chain joins TRBV11-2 to TRBJ1-2, with D unclear. V was shortened by 5 bases and J by 5 bases, with 21 bases between the two germline ends. The CDR3 covers 16 residues. Per germline, CDR1 SGHAT and CDR2 FQNNGV. The CDR3 DNA is TGTGCCAGCAGCCCTACCGGGTGGAGCACCTCTTATGGCTACACCTTC. Its translation: CASSPTGWSTSYGYTF.

This chain links TRBV13 with TRBJ2-5; TRBD2 agrees at 12 bases. The CDR3 runs to 16 residues. Germline assignment: CDR1 PRHDT and CDR2 FYEKMQ (reference sequence). V was clipped by 0 bases and J by 4 bases; unmatched bases: 3. CDR3 nucleotides: TGTGCCAGCAGCTTAGGGCTAGCGGGAGGGGTAGAGACCCAGTACTTC. Translating gives CASSLGLAGGVETQYF.

The chain couples TRBV5-1 to TRBJ2-7, with 10 bases fitting TRBD2. CDR3 size: 14 residues. Losses at the gene ends were 1 base for V and 5 bases for J; bases not matched to a gene: 3. CDR1 and CDR2 from the germline V gene are SGHRS and YFSETQ. CDR3 protein: CASSLTSGNNEQYF. The DNA for the CDR3 is TGCGCCAGCAGCTTGACTAGCGGGAACAACGAGCAGTACTTC.

The V gene is TRBV5-6, the J gene TRBJ1-6; no clear D. Germline V gene sequence: CDR1 SGHDT, CDR2 YYEEEE. The CDR3 consists of 16 residues. V lost 0 bases, J lost 0 bases, and 7 bases lay in between. Here the CDR3 reads CASSLAGSSYNSPLHF. The CDR3 nucleotides are TGTGCCAGCAGCTTGGCGGGGAGCTCCTATAATTCACCCCTCCACTTT. Full variable domain (outside the CDR3, taken from reference TRBV5-6 and TRBJ1-6): DAGVTQSPTHLIKTRGQQVTLRCSPKSGHDTVSWYQQALGQGPQFIFQYYEEEERQRGNFPDRFSGHQFPNYSSELNVNALLLGDSALYLCASSLAGSSYNSPLHFGNGTRLTVT.